This TCR beta chain was retrieved from a study of technical replicates of blood from a handful of donors. The CDR3 length is 11 residues. V gave up 5 bases and J gave up 5 bases, with 5 bases separating them. In germline, CDR1 is MGHDK, CDR2 SYGVNS. Measured with immunoSEQ multiplex PCR; TCRdb has only the in-frame clones, and not every one. The sample includes around 80,000 clones, 90% to 95% of them seen just once. Sequencing was done on a sample of T cells isolated from PBMCs. The chain is built from TRBV25-1 and TRBJ2-3; D is unclear. This TCR was sampled from a human donor in good health. CDR3: CASSFLDTQYF. The DNA for the CDR3 is TGTGCCAGCAGTTTTCTAGATACGCAGTATTTT. Combining the CDR3 with reference TRBV25-1 and TRBJ2-3 gives the whole variable domain EADIYQTPRYLVIGTGKKITLECSQTMGHDKMYWYQQDPGMELHLIHYSYGVNSTEKGDLSSESTVSRIRTEHFPLTLESARPSHTSQYLCASSFLDTQYFGPGTRLTVL.